This T cell receptor (beta chain) was recorded in a study of cytomegalovirus exposure and HLA in healthy donors. In the PCR, 60 Vbeta and 13 Jbeta primers were used. The repertoire was sequenced with immunoSEQ multiplex PCR; TCRdb's copy has only in-frame clones and lacks some. The sample yields 150,000 to 200,000 clones, approximately 86% seen once. Trimming at V came to 0 bases and at J to 4 bases, leaving 9 bases not matched to a gene. The CDR3 extends over 16 amino acids. The germline V gene has CDR1 SGHKS and CDR2 YYEKEE (reference sequence). The rearrangement joins TRBV5-5 to TRBJ2-5, with 7 bases identical to TRBD2. The sample consisted of PBMCs. This receptor was identified in a young woman in good health and CMV-seronegative. The chain's CDR3 is CASSLASGRRGETQYF. In DNA, the CDR3 is TGTGCCAGCAGCTTGGCTTCCGGGAGGAGAGGAGAGACCCAGTACTTC.